This TCR beta chain came from a study of blood T cell repertoires in COVID-19. In the authors' workflow: Scientists estimated how many nucleated cells there were by amplifying reference gene primers. Assay used: immunoSEQ multiplex PCR; TCRdb lists only in-frame clones, some missing. The D gene and trimming were derived from the DNA, and the V and J assignments and clone size from that table. The sample holds about 170,000 clones, around four fifths seen once. This clonotype was obtained from an older woman with COVID-19, enrolled during active disease. Sequencing was performed on peripheral blood.

CDR3: CASSEAGLRTQYF. The CDR3 coding sequence is TGTGCCAGCAGTGAAGCGGGGCTCCGGACCCAGTACTTC. The chain links TRBV6-1 to TRBJ2-5, with D possibly matching TRBD1 (5 bases). Trimming stripped 0 bases from V and 7 bases from J, with 9 bases between. The CDR3 length is 13 residues. In germline, CDR1 is MNHNS, CDR2 SASEGT.